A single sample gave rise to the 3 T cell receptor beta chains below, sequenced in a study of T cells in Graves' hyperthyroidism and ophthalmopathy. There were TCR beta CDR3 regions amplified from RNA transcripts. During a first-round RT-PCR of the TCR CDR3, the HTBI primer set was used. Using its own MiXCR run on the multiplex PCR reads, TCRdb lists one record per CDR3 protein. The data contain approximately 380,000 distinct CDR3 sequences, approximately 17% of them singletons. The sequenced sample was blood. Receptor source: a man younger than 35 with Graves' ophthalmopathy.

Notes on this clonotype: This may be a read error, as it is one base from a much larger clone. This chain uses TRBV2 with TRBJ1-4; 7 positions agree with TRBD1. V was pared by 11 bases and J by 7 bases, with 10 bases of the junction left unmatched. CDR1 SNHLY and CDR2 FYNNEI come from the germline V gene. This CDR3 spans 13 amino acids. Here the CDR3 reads CACRTGPGEKLFF. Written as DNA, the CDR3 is TGTGCCTGTCGGACAGGTCCTGGTGAAAAACTGTTTTTT.

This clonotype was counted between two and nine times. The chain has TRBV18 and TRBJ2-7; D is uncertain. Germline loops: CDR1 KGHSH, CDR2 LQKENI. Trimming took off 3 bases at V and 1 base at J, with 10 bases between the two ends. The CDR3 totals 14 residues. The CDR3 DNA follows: TGTGCCAGCTCACCTAGCTCCGAATCCTACGAGCAGTACTTC. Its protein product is CASSPSSESYEQYF.

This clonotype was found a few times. The CDR3 DNA reads TGTGCCAGCAGACCCGTCAGGGCAGATACGCAGTATTTT. Encoded protein: CASRPVRADTQYF. V gene TRBV2 combines with J gene TRBJ2-3; possible D gene TRBD1, 5 bases. The CDR3 contains 13 residues. From germline, CDR1 is SNHLY and CDR2 FYNNEI. The V and J ends lost 6 bases and 4 bases respectively, with 11 bases between them.